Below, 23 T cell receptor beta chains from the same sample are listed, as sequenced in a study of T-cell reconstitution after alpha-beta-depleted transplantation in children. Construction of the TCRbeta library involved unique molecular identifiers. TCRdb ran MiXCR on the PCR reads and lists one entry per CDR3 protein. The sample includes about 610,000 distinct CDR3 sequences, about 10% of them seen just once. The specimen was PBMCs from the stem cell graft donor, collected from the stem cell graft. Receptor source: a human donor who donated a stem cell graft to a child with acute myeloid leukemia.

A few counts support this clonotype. For the CDR3, the DNA is TGTGCCAGCAGCCCCCCTACCGGGGGCGGCCACGAGCAGTACTTC. It encodes CASSPPTGGGHEQYF. The chain is built from TRBV28 and TRBJ2-7, with D perhaps TRBD1 or TRBD2 (6 bases each). This CDR3 region has 15 residues. The ends were cut back, 6 bases at V and 5 bases at J, with 20 bases in the middle. Germline V gene lookup returns CDR1 MDHEN and CDR2 SYDVKM.

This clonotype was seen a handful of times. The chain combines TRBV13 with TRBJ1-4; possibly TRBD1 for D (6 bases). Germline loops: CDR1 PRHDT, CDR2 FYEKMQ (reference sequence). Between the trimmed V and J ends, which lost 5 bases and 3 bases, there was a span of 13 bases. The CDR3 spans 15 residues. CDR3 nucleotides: TGTGCCAGCAGCGCCAGGGGCAGTCCTAATGAAAAACTGTTTTTT. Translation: CASSARGSPNEKLFF.

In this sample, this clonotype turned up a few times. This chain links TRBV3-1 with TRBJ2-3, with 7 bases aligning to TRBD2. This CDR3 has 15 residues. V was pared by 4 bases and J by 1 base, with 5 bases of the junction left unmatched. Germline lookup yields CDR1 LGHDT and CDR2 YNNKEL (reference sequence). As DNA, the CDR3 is TGTGCCAGCAGCCTCCGGGGGGAGCGCACAGATACGCAGTATTTT. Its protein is CASSLRGERTDTQYF.

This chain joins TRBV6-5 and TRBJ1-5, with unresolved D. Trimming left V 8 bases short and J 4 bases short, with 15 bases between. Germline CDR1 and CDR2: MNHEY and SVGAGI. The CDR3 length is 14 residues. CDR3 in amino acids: CASGLVAENQPQHF. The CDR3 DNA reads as TGTGCCAGCGGATTGGTGGCGGAAAATCAGCCCCAGCATTTT.

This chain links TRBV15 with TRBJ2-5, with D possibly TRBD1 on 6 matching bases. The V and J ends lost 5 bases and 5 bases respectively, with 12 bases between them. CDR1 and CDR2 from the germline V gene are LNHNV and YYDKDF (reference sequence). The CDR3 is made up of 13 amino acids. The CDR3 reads CATSGRGRETQYF. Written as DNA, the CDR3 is TGTGCCACCAGCGGCAGGGGACGGGAGACCCAGTACTTC.

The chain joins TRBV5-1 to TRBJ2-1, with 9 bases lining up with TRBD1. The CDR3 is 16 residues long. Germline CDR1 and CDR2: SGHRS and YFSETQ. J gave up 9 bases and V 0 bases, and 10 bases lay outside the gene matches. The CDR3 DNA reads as TGCGCCAGCAGCTTGGCTGGGACAGGGTTAAGTGGTGAGCAGTTCTTC. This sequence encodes CASSLAGTGLSGEQFF.

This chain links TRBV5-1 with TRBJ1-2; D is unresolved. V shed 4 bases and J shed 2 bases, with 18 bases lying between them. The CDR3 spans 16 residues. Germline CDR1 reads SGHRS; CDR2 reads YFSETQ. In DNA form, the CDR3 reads TGCGCCAGCAGCCACCCCATTTCGGGATCAAACTATGGCTACACCTTC. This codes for CASSHPISGSNYGYTF. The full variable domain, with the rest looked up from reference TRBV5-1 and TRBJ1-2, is KAGVTQTPRYLIKTRGQQVTLSCSPISGHRSVSWYQQTPGQGLQFLFEYFSETQRNKGNFPGRFSGRQFSNSRSEMNVSTLELGDSALYLCASSHPISGSNYGYTFGSGTRLTVV.

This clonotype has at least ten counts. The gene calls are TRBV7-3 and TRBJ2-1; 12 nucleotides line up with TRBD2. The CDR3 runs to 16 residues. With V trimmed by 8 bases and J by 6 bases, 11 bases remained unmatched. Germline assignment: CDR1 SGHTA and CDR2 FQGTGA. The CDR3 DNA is TGTGCCAGCTCGCTAGCGGGAGGGCCGGGGGGCAATGAGCAGTTCTTC. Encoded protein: CASSLAGGPGGNEQFF.

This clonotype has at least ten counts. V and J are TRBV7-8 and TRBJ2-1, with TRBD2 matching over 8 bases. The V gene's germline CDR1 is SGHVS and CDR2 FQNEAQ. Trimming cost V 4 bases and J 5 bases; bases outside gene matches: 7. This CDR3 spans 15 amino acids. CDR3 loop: CASSYGLALNNEQFF. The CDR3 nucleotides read TGTGCCAGCAGCTACGGACTAGCCCTGAACAATGAGCAGTTCTTC. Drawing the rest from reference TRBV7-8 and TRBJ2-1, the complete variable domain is GAGVSQSPRYKVAKRGQDVALRCDPISGHVSLFWYQQALGQGPEFLTYFQNEAQLDKSGLPSDRFFAERPEGSVSTLKIQRTQQEDSAVYLCASSYGLALNNEQFFGPGTRLTVL.

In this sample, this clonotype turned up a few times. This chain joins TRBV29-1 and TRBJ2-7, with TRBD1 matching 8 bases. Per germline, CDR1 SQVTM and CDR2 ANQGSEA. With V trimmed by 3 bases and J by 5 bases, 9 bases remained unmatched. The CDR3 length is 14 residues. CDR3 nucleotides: TGCAGCGTTGACAATCCGGGACAGGCCCACGAGCAGTACTTC. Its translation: CSVDNPGQAHEQYF.

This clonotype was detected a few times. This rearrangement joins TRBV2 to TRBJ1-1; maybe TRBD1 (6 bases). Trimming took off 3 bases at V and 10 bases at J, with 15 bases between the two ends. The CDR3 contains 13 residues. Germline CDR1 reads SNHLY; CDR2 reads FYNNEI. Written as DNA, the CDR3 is TGTGCCAGCAGTGATAGGTATGGCAGGGGAGCTTTCTTT. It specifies CASSDRYGRGAFF.

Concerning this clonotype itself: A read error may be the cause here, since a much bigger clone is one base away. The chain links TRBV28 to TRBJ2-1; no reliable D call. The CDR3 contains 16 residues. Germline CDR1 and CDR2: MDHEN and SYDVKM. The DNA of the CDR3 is TGTGCCAGCAGTTTCTCGGGTTTCGACTCCTACAATGTGCAGTTCTTC. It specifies CASSFSGFDSYNVQFF.

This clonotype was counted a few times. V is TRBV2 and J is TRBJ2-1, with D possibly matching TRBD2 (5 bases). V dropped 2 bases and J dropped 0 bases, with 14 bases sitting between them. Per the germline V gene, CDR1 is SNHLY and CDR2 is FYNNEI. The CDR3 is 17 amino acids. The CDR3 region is CASSEFDQRNSYNEQFF. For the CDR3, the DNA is TGTGCCAGCAGTGAATTTGACCAGCGGAACTCCTACAATGAGCAGTTCTTC.

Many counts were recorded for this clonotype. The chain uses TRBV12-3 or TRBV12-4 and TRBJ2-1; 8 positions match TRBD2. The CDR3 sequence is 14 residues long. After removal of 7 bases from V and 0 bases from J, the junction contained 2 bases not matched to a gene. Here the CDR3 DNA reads TGTGCCAGCAAGCGGGAGAGCTCCTACAATGAGCAGTTCTTC. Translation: CASKRESSYNEQFF.

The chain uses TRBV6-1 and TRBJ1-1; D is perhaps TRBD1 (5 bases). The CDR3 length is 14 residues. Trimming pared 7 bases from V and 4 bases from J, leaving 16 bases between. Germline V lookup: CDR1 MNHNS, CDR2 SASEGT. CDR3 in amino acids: CASTRDYLVTEAFF. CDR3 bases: TGTGCCAGCACCCGGGACTATCTTGTCACTGAAGCTTTCTTT.

The CDR3: CAARAGQGTDEQFF. In DNA, the CDR3 is TGTGCCGCTAGAGCGGGACAGGGTACCGATGAGCAGTTCTTC. The chain uses TRBV24-1 and TRBJ2-1; 9 bases agree with TRBD1. The junction had 13 bases not matched to a gene; V was cut back by 12 bases and J by 8 bases. Germline CDR1 and CDR2: KGHDR and SFDVKD. The CDR3 length is 14 residues.

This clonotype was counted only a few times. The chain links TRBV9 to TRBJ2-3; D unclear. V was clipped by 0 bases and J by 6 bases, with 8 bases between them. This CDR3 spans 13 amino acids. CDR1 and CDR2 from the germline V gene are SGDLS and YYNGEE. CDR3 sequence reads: CASSVGAHDTQYF. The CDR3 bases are TGTGCCAGCAGCGTAGGGGCTCACGATACGCAGTATTTT.

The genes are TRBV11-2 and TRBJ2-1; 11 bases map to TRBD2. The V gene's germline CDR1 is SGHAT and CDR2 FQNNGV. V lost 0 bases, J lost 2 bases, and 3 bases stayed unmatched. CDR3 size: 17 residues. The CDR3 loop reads CASSLDTSGRPYNEQFF. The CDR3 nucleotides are TGTGCCAGCAGCTTAGATACTAGCGGGAGACCCTACAATGAGCAGTTCTTC.

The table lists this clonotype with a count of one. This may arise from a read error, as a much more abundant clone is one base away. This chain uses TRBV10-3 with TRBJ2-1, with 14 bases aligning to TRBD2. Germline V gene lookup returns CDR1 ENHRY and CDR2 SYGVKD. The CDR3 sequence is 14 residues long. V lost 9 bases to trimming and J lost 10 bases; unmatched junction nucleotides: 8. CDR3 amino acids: CAMKGLAGDGEQFF. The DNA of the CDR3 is TGTGCCATGAAGGGACTAGCGGGAGATGGGGAGCAGTTCTTC.

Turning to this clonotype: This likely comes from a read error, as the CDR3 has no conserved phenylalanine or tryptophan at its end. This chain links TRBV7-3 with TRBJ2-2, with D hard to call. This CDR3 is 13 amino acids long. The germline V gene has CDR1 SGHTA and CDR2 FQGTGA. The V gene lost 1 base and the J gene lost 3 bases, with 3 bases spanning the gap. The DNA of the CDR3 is TGTGCCAGCAGCTTAAAATACACCGGGGAGCTGTTTCTT. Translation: CASSLKYTGELFL.

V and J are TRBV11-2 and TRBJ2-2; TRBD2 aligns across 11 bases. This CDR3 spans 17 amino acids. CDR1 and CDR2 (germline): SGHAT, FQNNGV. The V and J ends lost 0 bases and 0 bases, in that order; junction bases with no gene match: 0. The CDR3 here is CASSLELAGANTGELFF. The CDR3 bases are TGTGCCAGCAGCTTAGAACTAGCGGGGGCGAACACCGGGGAGCTGTTTTTT.

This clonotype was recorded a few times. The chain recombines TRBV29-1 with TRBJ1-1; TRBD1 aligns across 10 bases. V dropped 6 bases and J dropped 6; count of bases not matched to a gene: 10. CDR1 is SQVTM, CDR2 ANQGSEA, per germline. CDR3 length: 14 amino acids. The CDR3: CSVGGDRGRPEAFF. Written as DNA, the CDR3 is TGCAGCGTCGGCGGGGACAGGGGTCGGCCTGAAGCTTTCTTT. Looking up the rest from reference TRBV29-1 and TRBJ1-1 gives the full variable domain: SAVISQKPSRDICQRGTSLTIQCQVDSQVTMMFWYRQQPGQSLTLIATANQGSEATYESGFVIDKFPISRPNLTFSTLTVSNMSPEDSSIYLCSVGGDRGRPEAFFGQGTRLTVV.

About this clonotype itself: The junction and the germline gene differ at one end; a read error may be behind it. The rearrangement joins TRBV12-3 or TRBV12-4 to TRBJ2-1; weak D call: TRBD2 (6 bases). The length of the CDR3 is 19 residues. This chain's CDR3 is CARSNLILLAVRSYNEQFF. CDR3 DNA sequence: TGTGCCCGCAGTAACTTGATCCTCTTAGCGGTCCGCTCCTACAATGAGCAGTTCTTC.